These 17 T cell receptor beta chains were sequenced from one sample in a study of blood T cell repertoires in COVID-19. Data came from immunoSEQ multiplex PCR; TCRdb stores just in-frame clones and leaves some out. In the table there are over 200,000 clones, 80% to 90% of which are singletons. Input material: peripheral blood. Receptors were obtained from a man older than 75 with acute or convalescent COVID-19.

The CDR3 region has the DNA TGTGCCAGCGGACTAGGACTAGCGGGGTACAATGAGCAGTTCTTC. Its translation: CASGLGLAGYNEQFF. The rearrangement uses TRBV27 and TRBJ2-1; 12 bases match TRBD2. Germline assignment: CDR1 MNHEY and CDR2 SMNVEV (reference sequence). Germline trimming cut 8 bases from V and 4 bases from J; bases unmatched to any gene: 6. CDR3 length: 15 amino acids.

The CDR3 coding sequence is TGTGCCAGCAGCACTCCCGGACGGAGGGGCGGGAGGTACTCAGATACGCAGTATTTT. Its protein product is CASSTPGRRGGRYSDTQYF. The chain carries TRBV7-2 and TRBJ2-3; 8 nucleotides align to TRBD2. The V and J ends lost 5 bases and 4 bases, in that order; junction bases with no gene match: 20. The CDR3 loop spans 19 amino acids. In germline, CDR1 is SGHTA, CDR2 FQGNSA.

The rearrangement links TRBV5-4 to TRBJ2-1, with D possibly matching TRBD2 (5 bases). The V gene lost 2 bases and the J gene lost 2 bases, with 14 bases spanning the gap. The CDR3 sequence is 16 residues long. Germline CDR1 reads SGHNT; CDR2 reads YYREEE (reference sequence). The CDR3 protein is CASSFPGVAAYNEQFF. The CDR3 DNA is TGTGCCAGCAGCTTCCCCGGGGTAGCCGCCTACAATGAGCAGTTCTTC.

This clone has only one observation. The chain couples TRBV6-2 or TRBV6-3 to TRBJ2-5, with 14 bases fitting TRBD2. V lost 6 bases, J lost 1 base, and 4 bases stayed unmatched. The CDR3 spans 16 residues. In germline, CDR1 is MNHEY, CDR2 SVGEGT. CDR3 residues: CASSRGLAGAQETQYF. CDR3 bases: TGTGCCAGCAGCAGGGGACTAGCGGGGGCCCAAGAGACCCAGTACTTC.

As DNA, the CDR3 is TGTGCCAGTCGGGGTAACTACAATGAGCAGTTCTTC. It specifies CASRGNYNEQFF. This chain joins TRBV19 and TRBJ2-1, with D maybe TRBD2 (5 bases). Trimming removed 8 bases from V and 3 bases from J, with 8 bases in between. CDR3 length: 12 amino acids. Germline assignment: CDR1 LNHDA and CDR2 SQIVND (reference sequence).

The CDR3: CASIRRGPGQLSNEQFF. In DNA, the CDR3 is TGTGCCAGCATCCGCCGTGGGCCGGGACAACTTAGCAATGAGCAGTTCTTC. The chain combines TRBV5-6 with TRBJ2-1; maybe TRBD1 (6 bases). In germline, CDR1 is SGHDT, CDR2 YYEEEE. V lost 6 bases, J lost 6 bases, and 25 bases lay in between. The CDR3 extends over 17 amino acids.

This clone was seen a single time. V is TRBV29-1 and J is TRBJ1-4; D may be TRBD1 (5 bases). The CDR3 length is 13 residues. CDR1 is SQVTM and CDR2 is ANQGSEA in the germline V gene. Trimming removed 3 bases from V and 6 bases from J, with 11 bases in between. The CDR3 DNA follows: TGCAGCGTTGAGGGGGGGAGAGATGAAAAACTGTTTTTT. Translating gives CSVEGGRDEKLFF.

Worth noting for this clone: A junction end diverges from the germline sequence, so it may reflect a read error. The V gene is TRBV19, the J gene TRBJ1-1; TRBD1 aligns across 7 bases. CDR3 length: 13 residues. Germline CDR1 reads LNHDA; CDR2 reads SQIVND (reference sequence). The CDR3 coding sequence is TGTGCCACATCACAGGGGATGAATACTGAAGCTTTCTTT. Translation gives CATSQGMNTEAFF. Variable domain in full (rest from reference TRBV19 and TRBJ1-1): DGGITQSPKYLFRKEGQNVTLSCEQNLNHDAMYWYRQDPGQGLRLIYYSQIVNDFQKGDIAEGYSVSREKKESFPLTVTSAQKNPTAFYLCATSQGMNTEAFFGQGTRLTVV.

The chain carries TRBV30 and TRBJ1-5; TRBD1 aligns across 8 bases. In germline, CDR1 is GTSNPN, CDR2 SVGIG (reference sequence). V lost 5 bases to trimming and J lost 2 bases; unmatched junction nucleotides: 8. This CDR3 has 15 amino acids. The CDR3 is CAWSLQGGGNQPQHF. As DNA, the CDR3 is TGTGCCTGGTCGCTACAGGGGGGAGGCAATCAGCCCCAGCATTTT.

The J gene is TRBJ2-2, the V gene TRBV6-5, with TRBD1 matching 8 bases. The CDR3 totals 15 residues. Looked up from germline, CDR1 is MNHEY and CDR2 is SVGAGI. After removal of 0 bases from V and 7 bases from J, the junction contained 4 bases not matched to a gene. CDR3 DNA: TGTGCCAGCAGTTACTCCCCAGGGGGCGGCGGGGAGCTGTTTTTT. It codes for CASSYSPGGGGELFF.

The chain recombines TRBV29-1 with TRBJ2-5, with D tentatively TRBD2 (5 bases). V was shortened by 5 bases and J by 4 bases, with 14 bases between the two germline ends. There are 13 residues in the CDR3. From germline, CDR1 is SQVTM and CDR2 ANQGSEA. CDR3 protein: CSVYSSGGETQYF. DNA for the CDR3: TGCAGCGTTTACTCCTCCGGAGGAGAGACCCAGTACTTC.

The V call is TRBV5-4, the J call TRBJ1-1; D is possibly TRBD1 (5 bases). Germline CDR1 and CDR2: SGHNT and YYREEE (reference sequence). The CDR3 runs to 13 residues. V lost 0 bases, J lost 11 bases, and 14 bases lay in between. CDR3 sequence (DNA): TGTGCCAGCAGCTTGGGGCCAGGGTATTTCGCTTTCTTT. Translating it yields CASSLGPGYFAFF.

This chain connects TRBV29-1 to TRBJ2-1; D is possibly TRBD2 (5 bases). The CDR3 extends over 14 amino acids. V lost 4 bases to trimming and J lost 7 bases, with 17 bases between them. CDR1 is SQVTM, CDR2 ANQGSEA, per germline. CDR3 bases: TGCAGCGTTGTCCGGGGTTTTCGTGGGAATGAGCAGTTCTTC. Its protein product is CSVVRGFRGNEQFF.

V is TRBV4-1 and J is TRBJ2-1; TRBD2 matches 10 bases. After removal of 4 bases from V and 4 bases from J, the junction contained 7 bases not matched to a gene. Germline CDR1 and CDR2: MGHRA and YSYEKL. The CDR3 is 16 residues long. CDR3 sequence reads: CASSRYTSGDYNEQFF. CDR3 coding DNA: TGCGCCAGCAGCCGGTATACTAGCGGGGATTACAATGAGCAGTTCTTC.

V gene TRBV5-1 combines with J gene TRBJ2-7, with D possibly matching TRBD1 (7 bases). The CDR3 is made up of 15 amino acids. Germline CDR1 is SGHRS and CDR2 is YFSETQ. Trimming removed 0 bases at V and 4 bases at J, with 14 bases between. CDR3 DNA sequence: TGCGCCAGCAGCTTGGGGGCAGGGGGGCGGTACGAGCAGTACTTC. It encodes CASSLGAGGRYEQYF. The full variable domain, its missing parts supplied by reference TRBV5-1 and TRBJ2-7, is KAGVTQTPRYLIKTRGQQVTLSCSPISGHRSVSWYQQTPGQGLQFLFEYFSETQRNKGNFPGRFSGRQFSNSRSEMNVSTLELGDSALYLCASSLGAGGRYEQYFGPGTRLTVT.

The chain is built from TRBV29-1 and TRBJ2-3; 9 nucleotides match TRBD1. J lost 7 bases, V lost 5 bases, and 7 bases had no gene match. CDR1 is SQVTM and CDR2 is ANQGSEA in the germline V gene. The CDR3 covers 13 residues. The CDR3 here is CSVSGQGANTQYF. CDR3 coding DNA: TGCAGCGTTTCGGGACAGGGTGCAAATACGCAGTATTTT.

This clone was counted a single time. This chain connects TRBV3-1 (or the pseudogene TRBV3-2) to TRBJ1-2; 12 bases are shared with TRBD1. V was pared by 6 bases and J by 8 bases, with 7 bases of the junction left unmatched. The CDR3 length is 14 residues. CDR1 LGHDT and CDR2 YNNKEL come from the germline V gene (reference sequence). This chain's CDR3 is CASSLGTGGYGYTF. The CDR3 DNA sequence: TGTGCCAGCAGTCTCGGGACAGGGGGCTACGGCTACACCTTC.